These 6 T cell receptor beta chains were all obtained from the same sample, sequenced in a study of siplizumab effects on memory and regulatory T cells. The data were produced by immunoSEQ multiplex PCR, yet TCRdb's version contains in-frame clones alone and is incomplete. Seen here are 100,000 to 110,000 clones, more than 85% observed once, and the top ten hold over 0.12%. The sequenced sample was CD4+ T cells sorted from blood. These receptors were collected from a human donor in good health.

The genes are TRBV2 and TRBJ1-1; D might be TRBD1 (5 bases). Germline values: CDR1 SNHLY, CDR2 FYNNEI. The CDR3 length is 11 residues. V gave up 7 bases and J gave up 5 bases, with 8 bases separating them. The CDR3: CASTYRTEAFF. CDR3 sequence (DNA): TGTGCCAGCACCTACAGGACTGAAGCTTTCTTT.

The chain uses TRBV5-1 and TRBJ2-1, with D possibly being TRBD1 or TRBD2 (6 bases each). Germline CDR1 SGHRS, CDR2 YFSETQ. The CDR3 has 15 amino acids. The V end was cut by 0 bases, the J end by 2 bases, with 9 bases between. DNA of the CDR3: TGCGCCAGCAGCTTGGAGGGGGGCCCCTACAATGAGCAGTTCTTC. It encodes CASSLEGGPYNEQFF.

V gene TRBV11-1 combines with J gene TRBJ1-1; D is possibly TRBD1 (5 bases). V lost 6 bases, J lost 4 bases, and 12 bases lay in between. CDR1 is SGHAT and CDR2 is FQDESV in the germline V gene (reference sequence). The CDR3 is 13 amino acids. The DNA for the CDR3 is TGTGCCAGCAGGCTCGCTGGGGGCACTGAAGCTTTCTTT. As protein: CASRLAGGTEAFF.

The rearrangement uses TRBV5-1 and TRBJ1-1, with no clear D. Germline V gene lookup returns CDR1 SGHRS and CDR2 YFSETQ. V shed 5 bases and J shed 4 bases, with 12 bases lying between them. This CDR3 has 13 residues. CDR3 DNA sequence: TGCGCCAGCAGTCTCGGAGGTGGCACTGAAGCTTTCTTT. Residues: CASSLGGGTEAFF.

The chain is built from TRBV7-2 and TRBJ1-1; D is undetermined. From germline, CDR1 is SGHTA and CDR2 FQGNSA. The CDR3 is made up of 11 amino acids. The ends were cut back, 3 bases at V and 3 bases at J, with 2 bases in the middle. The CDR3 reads CASSLYTEAFF. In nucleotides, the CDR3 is TGTGCCAGCAGCTTGTACACTGAAGCTTTCTTT.

The CDR3 region is CASSHPTGGNSPLHF. In nucleotides, the CDR3 is TGTGCCAGCAGCCATCCGACAGGAGGAAATTCACCCCTCCACTTT. The V call is TRBV14, the J call TRBJ1-6, with a weak D call TRBD1 (6 bases). The CDR3 has 15 amino acids. Looked up from germline, CDR1 is SGHDN and CDR2 is FVKESK. Trimming stripped 3 bases from V and 7 bases from J, with 13 bases between.